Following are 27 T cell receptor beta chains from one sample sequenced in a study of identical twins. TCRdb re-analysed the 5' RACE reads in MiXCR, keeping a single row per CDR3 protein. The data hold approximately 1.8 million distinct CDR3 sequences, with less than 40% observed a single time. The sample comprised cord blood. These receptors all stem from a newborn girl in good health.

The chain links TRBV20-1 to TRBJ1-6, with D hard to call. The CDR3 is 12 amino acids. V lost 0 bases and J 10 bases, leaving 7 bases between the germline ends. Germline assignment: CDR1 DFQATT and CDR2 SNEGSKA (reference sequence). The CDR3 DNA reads TGCAGTGCTAGAGATCTCGGGTCACCCCTCCACTTT. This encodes CSARDLGSPLHF.

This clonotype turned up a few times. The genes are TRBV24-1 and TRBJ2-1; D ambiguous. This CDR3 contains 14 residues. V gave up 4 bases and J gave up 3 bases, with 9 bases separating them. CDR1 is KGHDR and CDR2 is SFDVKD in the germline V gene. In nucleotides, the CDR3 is TGTGCCACCAGTGACCAATATAACTACAATGAGCAGTTCTTC. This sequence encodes CATSDQYNYNEQFF.

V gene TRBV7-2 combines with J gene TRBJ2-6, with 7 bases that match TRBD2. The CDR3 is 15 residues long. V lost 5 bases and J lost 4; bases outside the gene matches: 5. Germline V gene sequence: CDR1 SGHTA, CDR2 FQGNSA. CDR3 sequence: CASSRLADGANVLTF. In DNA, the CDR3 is TGTGCCAGCAGCCGTCTAGCGGACGGGGCCAACGTCCTGACTTTC.

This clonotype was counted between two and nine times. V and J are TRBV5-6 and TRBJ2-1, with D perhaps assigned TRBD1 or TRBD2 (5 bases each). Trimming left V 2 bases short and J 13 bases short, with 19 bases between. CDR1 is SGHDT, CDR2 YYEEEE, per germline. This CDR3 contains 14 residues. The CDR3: CASSFSGAGKTQFF. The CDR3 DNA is TGTGCCAGCAGCTTTAGTGGGGCCGGGAAGACCCAGTTCTTC. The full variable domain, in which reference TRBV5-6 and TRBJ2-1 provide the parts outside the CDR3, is DAGVTQSPTHLIKTRGQQVTLRCSPKSGHDTVSWYQQALGQGPQFIFQYYEEEERQRGNFPDRFSGHQFPNYSSELNVNALLLGDSALYLCASSFSGAGKTQFFGPGTRLTVL.

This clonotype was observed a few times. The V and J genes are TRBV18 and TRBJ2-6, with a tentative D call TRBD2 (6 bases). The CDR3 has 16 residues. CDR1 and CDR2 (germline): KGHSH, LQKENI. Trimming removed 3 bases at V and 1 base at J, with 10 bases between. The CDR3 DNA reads TGTGCCAGCTCACCTCTCGGGGGTTCTGGGGCCAACGTCCTGACTTTC. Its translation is CASSPLGGSGANVLTF.

This CDR3 is CSARQLASGNTIYF. The CDR3 nucleotides are TGCAGTGCTAGACAGTTAGCCTCTGGAAACACCATATATTTT. The chain is built from TRBV20-1 and TRBJ1-3; no reliable D call. This CDR3 has 14 amino acids. V was shortened by 2 bases and J by 0 bases, with 8 bases between the two germline ends. From germline, CDR1 is DFQATT and CDR2 SNEGSKA (reference sequence).

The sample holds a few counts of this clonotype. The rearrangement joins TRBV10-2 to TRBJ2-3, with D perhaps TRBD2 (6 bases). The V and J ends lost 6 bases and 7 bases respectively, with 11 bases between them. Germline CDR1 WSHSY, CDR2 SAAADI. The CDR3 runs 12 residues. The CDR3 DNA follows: TGCGCCAGCAGCCGACTAGAAAATACGCAGTATTTT. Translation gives CASSRLENTQYF.

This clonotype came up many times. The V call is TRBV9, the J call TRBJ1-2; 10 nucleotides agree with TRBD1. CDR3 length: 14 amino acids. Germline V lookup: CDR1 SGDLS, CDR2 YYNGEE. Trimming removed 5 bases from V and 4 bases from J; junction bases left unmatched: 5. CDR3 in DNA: TGTGCCAGCAGTGTGGGGACAGGGGTCTATGGCTACACCTTC. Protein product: CASSVGTGVYGYTF.

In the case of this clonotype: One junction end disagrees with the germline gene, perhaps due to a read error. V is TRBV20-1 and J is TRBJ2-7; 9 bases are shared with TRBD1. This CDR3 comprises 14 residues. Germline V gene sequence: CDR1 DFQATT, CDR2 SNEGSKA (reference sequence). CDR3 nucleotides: TGCAGTGCTAGGCCGACAGGGGGTGACTACGTGCAGTACTTC. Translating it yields CSARPTGGDYVQYF.

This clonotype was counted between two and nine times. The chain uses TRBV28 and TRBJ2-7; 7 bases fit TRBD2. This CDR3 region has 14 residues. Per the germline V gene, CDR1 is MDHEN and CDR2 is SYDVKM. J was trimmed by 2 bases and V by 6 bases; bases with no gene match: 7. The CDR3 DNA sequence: TGTGCCAGCAGCCCACTAGCGACTACCTACGAGCAGTACTTC. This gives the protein CASSPLATTYEQYF.

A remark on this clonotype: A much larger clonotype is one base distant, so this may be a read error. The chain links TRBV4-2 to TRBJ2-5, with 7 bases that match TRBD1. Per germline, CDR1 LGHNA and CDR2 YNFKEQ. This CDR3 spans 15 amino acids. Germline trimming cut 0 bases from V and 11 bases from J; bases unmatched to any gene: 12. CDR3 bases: TGTGCCAGCAGCCAAGATCTGACAGGGAACAATGAGCAGTACTTC. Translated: CASSQDLTGNNEQYF.

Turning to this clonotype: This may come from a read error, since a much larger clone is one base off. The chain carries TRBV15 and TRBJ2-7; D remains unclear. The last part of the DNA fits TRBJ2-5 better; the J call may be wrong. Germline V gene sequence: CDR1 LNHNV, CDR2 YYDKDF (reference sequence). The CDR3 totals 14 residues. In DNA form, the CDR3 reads TGTGTCACCAGCAGAGTACAGATCACAGAGACCCAGTACTTC. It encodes CVTSRVQITETQYF.

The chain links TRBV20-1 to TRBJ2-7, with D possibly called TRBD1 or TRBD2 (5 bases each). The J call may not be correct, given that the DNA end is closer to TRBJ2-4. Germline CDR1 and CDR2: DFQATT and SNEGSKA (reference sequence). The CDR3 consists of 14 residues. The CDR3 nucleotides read TGCAGTGCGGTAGACGGGGCAATCGGGGACATTCAGTACTTC. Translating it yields CSAVDGAIGDIQYF.

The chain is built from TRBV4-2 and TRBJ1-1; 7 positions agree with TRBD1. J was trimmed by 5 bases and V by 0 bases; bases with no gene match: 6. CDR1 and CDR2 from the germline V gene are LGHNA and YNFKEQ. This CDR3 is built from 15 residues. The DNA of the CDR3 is TGTGCCAGCAGCCAAGATCGACAGGGAGGGACTGAAGCTTTCTTT. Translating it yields CASSQDRQGGTEAFF.

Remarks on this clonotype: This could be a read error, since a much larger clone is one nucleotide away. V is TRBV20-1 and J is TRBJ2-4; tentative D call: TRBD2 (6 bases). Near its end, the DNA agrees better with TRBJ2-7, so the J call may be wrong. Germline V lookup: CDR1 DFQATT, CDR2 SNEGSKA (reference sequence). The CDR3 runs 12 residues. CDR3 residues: CSASNGGYEQYF. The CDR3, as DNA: TGCAGTGCTAGTAACGGGGGCTACGAGCAGTACTTC.

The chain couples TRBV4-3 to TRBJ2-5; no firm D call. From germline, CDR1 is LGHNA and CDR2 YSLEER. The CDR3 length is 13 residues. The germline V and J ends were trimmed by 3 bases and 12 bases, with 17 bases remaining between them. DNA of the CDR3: TGCGCCAGCAGCCAGGAAAACTGGGGTAACGAGTACTTC. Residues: CASSQENWGNEYF.

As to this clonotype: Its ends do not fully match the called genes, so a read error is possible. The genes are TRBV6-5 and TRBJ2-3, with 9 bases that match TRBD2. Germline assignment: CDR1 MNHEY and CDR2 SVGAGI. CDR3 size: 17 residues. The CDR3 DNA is TGTGCCAGCAGTTACTCGAGACTAGCGGAGGCAACAGATACGCGGTATTTT. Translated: CASSYSRLAEATDTRYF.

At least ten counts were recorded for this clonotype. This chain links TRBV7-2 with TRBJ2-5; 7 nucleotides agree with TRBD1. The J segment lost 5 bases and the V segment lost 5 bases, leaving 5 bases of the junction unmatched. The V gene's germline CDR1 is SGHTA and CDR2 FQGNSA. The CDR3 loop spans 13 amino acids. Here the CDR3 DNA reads TGTGCCAGCAGCCGCGACAGGGCCGAGACCCAGTACTTC. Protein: CASSRDRAETQYF.

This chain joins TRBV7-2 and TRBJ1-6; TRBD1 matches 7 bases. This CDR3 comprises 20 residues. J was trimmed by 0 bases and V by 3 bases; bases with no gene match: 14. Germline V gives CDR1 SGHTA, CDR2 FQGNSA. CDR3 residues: CASSLRGRQGERSYNSPLHF. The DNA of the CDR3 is TGTGCCAGCAGCTTGAGGGGACGACAGGGAGAGCGCTCCTATAATTCACCCCTCCACTTT.

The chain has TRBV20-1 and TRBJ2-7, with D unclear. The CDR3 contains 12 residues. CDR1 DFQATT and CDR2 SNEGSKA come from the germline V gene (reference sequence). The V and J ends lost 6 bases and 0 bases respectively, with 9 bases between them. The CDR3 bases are TGCAGTGCAGATACCGACTCCTACGAGCAGTACTTC. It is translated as CSADTDSYEQYF.

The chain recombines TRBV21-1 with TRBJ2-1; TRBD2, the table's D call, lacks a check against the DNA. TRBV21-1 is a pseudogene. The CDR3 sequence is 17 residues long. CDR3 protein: CASSNLVLAGAYNEQFF. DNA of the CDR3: TGTGCCAGCAGCAACCTCGTACTAGCGGGGGCTTACAATGAGCAGTTCTTC.

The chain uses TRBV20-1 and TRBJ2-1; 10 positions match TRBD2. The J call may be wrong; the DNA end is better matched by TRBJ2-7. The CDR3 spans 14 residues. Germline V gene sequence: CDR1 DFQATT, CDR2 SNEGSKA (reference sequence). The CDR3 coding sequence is TGCAGTGCTTTAAGCGGGGGGGCCTACAATGAGCAGTACTTC. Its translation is CSALSGGAYNEQYF.

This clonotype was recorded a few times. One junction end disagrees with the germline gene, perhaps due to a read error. CDR3 amino acids: CASSERHYNSPPHF. As DNA, the CDR3 is TGTGCCAGCAGTGAAAGGCACTATAATTCACCCCCCCACTTT. This chain connects TRBV2 to TRBJ1-6; no clear D gene. The CDR3 is made up of 14 amino acids. Germline loops: CDR1 SNHLY, CDR2 FYNNEI.

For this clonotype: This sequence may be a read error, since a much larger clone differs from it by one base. The CDR3 coding sequence is TGTGCCAGCAGTTTAGCGGACTCCTACAATGAGCAGTACTTC. Amino acids: CASSLADSYNEQYF. V is TRBV27 and J is TRBJ2-1, with a tentative D call TRBD2 (5 bases). TRBJ2-7 explains the end of the DNA better; the J call may be wrong. CDR3 length: 14 amino acids. CDR1 and CDR2 from the germline V gene are MNHEY and SMNVEV (reference sequence).

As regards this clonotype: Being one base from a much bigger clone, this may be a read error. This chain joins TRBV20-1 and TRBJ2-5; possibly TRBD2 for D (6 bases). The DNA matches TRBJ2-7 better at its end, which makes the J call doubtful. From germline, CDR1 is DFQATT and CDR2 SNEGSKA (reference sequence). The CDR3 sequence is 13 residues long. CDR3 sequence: CSAREGTVHEQYF. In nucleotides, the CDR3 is TGCAGTGCTAGAGAGGGGACTGTTCACGAGCAGTACTTC.

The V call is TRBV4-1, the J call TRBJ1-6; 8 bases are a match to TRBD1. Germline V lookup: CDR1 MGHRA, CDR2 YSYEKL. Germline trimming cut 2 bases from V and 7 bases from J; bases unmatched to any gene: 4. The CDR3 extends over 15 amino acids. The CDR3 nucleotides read TGCGCCAGCAGCCAATTCGGGACAGGAAATTCACCCCTCCACTTT. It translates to CASSQFGTGNSPLHF.

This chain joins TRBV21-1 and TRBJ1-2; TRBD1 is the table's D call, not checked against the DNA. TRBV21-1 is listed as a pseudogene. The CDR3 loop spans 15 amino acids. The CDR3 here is CASSERQGPNYGYTF. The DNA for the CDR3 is TGTGCCAGCAGCGAGAGACAGGGGCCGAACTATGGCTACACCTTC.